This T cell receptor (beta chain) was sequenced for a study of CD8 T cells in Susac syndrome (dated 2019 in TCRdb). In the study overall: Among the Susac syndrome patients who were sequenced, clinically active disease was present in about six and clinical remission was observed in 8 or 9. At the time of blood withdrawal, Susac syndrome patients were either therapy-naive, taking corticosteroids (with some also receiving IVIg), or on IVIg alone. Whether CD8+ T cell activation and differentiation in Susac syndrome was antigen driven was tested using repertoire sequencing. The study compared CD8+ T cell repertoire clonality among around 11 healthy donors, 14 Susac syndrome patients and approximately 16 multiple sclerosis patients.

Points the paper makes about the study in general: The TCR sequencing and HLA analysis was acknowledged to have included a relatively small number of individuals. CD8+ repertoires in Susac syndrome showed clonal expansion, which was highest in CD8+ TEMRA cells and was greater in clinically active patients than in remitting patients. Looking at Susac-specific public clones, the researchers identified some 15 in the total CD8+ repertoire and roughly 5 in the CD8+ TEMRA repertoire.

RNA was extracted using the RNeasy kit, and roughly 0.45 to 1 ug of the RNA was reverse transcribed with random hexamers. The immunoSEQ multiplex PCR assay, covering 54 Vbeta and 13 Jbeta segments, was used to amplify TCR beta CDR3 regions. Bias from PCR amplification was corrected by using a synthetic template baseline for primer optimization and for computational correction. As for the original processing: Reads were assigned to V, D and J genes according to IMGT and analyzed in immunoSEQ Analyzer, with only productive sequences retained. Clonality was computed as one minus Shannon entropy normalized by log2 of the number of productive unique sequences. For each patient and control, public and private clones were evaluated among the 100 most prevalent clones. Clones were defined as Susac-specific if absent from the healthy and MS cohorts, from more than 900 published viral clones and from other ImmuneACCESS disease sequences. Through fastp at Q25 and MiXCR, TCRdb rebuilt clones from the public reads, retaining in-frame beta chains. Each entry is one CDR3 protein sequence, shown with its most common DNA and genes. The V and J calls were determined by TCRdb, not by the authors. The sample table contains 84,000 or so distinct CDR3 sequences; only one count was recorded for over 85% of them. Roughly 1% of the sample rests with the top ten.

Peripheral blood CD8+ and CD4+ T cells from healthy donors, Susac syndrome patients and multiple sclerosis patients were profiled using high-throughput TCR beta sequencing. The Susac syndrome patients fulfilled recently defined diagnostic criteria for either definite or probable disease. CD8+ TEMRA cells were enriched by FACS, while bulk CD8+ and CD4+ T cells were purified by magnetic negative isolation. Blood was drawn into EDTA tubes, processed within 24 hours, and PBMCs were isolated by density gradient centrifugation. PBMCs intended for TCR sequencing were cryopreserved in liquid nitrogen and thawed later in a water bath at 37 degrees C. The sorted or isolated CD4+, CD8+ and CD8+ TEMRA cells reached a purity of at least 90%. From its cysteine to its phenylalanine, the CDR3 spans 12 amino acids. Only CDR3 DNA remains: 36 bases, in frame from the first base. The germline V gene (reference sequence) yields GTSNPN for CDR1 and SVGIG for CDR2. Between the V and J ends, shortened by 5 bases and 6 bases respectively, the junction contains 14 bases.

On this clonotype itself: Its specific antigen is unknown. Within one base of it there is no much larger clone, and no base qualities were kept.

Sequenced: CD8+ T cells from PBMCs. The chain joins TRBV30 to TRBJ2-7; no confident D gene assignment can be made. This receptor was taken from a human donor with Susac syndrome. The DNA reads TGTGCCTGGGCTCCGGCGAGTGCCGAGCAGTACTTC. It specifies CAWAPASAEQYF.